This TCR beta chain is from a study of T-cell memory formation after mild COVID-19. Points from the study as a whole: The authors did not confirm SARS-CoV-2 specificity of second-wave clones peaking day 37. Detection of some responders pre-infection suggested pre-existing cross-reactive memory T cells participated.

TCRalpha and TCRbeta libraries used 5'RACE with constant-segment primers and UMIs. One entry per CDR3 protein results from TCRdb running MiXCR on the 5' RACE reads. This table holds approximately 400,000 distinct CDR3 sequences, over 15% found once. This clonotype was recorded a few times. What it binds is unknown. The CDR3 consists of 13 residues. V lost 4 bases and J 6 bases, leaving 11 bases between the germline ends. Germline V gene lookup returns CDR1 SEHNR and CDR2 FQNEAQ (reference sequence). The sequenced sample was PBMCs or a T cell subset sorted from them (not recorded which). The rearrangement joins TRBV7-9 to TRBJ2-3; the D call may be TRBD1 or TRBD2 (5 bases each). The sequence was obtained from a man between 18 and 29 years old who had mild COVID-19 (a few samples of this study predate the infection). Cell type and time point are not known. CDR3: CASSSGEGDTQYF. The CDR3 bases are TGTGCCAGCAGCTCCGGAGAGGGGGATACGCAGTATTTT.